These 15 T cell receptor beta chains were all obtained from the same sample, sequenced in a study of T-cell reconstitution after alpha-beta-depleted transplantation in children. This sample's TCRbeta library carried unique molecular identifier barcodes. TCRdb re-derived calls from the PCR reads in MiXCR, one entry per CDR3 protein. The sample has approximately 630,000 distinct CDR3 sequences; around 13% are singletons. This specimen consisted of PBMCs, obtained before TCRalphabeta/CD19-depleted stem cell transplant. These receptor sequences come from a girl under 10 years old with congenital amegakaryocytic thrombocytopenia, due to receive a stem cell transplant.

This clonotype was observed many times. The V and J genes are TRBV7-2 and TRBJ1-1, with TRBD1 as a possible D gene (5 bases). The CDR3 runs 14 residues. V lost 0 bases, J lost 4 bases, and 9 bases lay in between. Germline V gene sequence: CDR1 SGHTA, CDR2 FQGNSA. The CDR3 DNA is TGTGCCAGCAGCTTAGCAACCGGGGGCACTGAAGCTTTCTTT. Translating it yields CASSLATGGTEAFF.

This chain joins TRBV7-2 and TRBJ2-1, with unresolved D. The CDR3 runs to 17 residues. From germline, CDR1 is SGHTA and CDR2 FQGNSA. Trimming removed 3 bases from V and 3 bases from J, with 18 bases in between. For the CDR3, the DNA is TGTGCCAGCAGCTTTGGCGACCTGTTTGGCAGCTACAATGAGCAGTTCTTC. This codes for CASSFGDLFGSYNEQFF.

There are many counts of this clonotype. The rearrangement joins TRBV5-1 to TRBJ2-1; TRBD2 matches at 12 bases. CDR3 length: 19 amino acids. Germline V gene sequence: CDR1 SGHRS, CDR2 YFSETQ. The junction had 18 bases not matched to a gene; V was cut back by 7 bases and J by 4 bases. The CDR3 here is CASLDTNRLAGVSYNEQFF. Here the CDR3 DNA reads TGCGCCAGCCTAGATACCAACCGACTAGCGGGAGTTTCGTACAATGAGCAGTTCTTC.

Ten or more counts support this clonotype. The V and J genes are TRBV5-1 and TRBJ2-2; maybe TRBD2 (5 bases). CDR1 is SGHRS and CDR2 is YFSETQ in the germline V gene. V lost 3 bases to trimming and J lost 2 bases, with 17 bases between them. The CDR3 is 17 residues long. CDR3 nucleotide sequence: TGCGCCAGCAGCTGGACTGGCACAAATGAAAACACCGGGGAGCTGTTTTTT. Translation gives CASSWTGTNENTGELFF. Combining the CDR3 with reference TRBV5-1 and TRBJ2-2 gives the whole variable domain KAGVTQTPRYLIKTRGQQVTLSCSPISGHRSVSWYQQTPGQGLQFLFEYFSETQRNKGNFPGRFSGRQFSNSRSEMNVSTLELGDSALYLCASSWTGTNENTGELFFGEGSRLTVL.

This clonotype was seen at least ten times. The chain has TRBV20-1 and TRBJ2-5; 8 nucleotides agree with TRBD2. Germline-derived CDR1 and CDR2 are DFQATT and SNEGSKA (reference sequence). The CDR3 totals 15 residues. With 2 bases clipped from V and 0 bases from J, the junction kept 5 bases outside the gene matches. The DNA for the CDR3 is TGCAGTGCTAGAAAAGGCGGGGGGAACCAAGAGACCCAGTACTTC. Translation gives CSARKGGGNQETQYF.

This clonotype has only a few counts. The CDR3 loop is CATRGISQETQYF. The CDR3 nucleotides are TGTGCCACCCGGGGGATTTCGCAAGAGACCCAGTACTTC. The genes are TRBV11-2 and TRBJ2-5; possibly TRBD2 for D (6 bases). CDR1 and CDR2 from the germline V gene are SGHAT and FQNNGV. The CDR3 has 13 amino acids. With 10 bases removed from V and 2 bases from J, the gap between germline ends came to 14 bases.

CDR3 bases: TGTGCCTTCTGGGATACTAGCGGCAGATTTGTCCTGAACACCGGGGAGCTGTTTTTT. This encodes CAFWDTSGRFVLNTGELFF. This chain links TRBV3-1 with TRBJ2-2; 8 positions match TRBD2. This CDR3 is built from 19 residues. With V trimmed by 11 bases and J by 1 base, 21 bases remained unmatched. Per germline, CDR1 LGHDT and CDR2 YNNKEL (reference sequence).

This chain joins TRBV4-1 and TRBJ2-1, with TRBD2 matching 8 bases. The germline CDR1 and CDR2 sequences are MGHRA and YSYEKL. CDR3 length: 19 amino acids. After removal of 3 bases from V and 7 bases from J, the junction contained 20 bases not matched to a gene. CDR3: CASSQIPARASGSRNEQFF. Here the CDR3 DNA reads TGCGCCAGCAGCCAGATCCCGGCCCGTGCCAGCGGGAGTAGAAATGAGCAGTTCTTC.

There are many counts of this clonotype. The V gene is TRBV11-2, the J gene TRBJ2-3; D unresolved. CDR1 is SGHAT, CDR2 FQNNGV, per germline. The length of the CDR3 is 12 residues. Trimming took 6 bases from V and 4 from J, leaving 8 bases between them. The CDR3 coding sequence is TGTGCCAGCAGTGGAATCTCAGATACGCAGTATTTT. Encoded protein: CASSGISDTQYF.

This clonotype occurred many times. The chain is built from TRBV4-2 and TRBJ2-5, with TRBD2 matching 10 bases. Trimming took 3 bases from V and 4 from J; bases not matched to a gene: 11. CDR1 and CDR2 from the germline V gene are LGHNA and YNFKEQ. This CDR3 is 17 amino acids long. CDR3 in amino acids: CASSHQLAGSGGETQYF. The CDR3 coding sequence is TGTGCCAGCAGCCATCAACTAGCGGGATCTGGGGGAGAGACCCAGTACTTC.

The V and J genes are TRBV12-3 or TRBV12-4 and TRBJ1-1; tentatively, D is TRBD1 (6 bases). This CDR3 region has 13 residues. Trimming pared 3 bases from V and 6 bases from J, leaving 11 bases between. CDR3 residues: CASSLGGFAEAFF. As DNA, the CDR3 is TGTGCCAGCAGTTTGGGGGGCTTCGCTGAAGCTTTCTTT.

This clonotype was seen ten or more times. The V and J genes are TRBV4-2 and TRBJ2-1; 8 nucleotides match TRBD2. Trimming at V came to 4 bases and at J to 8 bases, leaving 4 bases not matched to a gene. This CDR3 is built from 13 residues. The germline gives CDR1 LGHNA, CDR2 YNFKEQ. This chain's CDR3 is CASSPSGSDEQFF. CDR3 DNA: TGTGCCAGCAGCCCGAGCGGGAGCGATGAGCAGTTCTTC.

The CDR3 nucleotides read TGTGCCAGCAGTTTCAGGGTAGGGCGTATGGCTGAAGCTTTCTTT. Translation gives CASSFRVGRMAEAFF. This chain connects TRBV28 to TRBJ1-1, with D tentatively TRBD1 (5 bases). The germline CDR1 and CDR2 sequences are MDHEN and SYDVKM. Trimming stripped 3 bases from V and 6 bases from J, with 17 bases between. The CDR3 runs 15 residues.

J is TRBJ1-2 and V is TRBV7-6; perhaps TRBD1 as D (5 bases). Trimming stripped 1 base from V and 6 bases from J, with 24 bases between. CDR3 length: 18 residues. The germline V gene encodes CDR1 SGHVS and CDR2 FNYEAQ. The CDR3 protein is CASSLERRTSTDPDGYTF. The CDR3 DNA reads TGTGCCAGCAGCTTAGAGCGACGGACCTCGACAGATCCGGATGGCTACACCTTC.

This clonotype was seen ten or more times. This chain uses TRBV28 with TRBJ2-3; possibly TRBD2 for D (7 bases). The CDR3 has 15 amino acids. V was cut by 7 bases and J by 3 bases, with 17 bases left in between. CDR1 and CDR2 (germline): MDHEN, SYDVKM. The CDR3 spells CASNAPGGGTDTQYF. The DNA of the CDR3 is TGTGCCAGCAATGCCCCGGGGGGCGGTACAGATACGCAGTATTTT.